This section outlines one T cell receptor beta chain sequence together with its context. The sample originates from a study of blood T cell repertoires in COVID-19. Overall study: Italy, Spain and the United States were the sources of the convalescent and acute COVID-19 samples. PBMCs, B-cell-depleted T cells, or T cells provided the cDNA or gDNA that made up the material.

The V segment lost 1 base and the J segment 0 bases; nucleotides outside the gene matches: 12. This CDR3 has 19 amino acids. Per germline, CDR1 LNHNV and CDR2 YYDKDF (reference sequence). Per the authors' pipeline: Scientists estimated how many nucleated cells there were by amplifying reference gene primers. Clones were read by immunoSEQ multiplex PCR, and TCRdb kept only the in-frame ones, dropping some. Clone size and the V and J calls come from that table; the DNA yielded D and trimming. Altogether 200,000 to 250,000 clones are present, around nine tenths being singletons, with the ten largest covering about 1.6%.

This sequence joins TRBV15 and TRBJ1-5; 7 bases align to TRBD1. This TCR derives from a woman aged 60-70 years who had recovered from COVID-19. The sample comprised peripheral blood. The CDR3 loop is CATSRVKGASAYSNQPQHF. Written as DNA, the CDR3 is TGTGCCACCAGCAGAGTTAAGGGGGCCAGCGCGTATAGCAATCAGCCCCAGCATTTT.